Described below is a single T cell receptor beta chain sequence and its context. Its antigen is not known. The data were taken from a study of cytomegalovirus exposure and HLA in healthy donors. 13 Jbeta primers and 60 Vbeta primers were used for the PCR. Profiling relied on immunoSEQ multiplex PCR, and the TCRdb table lists in-frame clones only, not all of them. The table lists fewer than 60,000 clones, roughly 80% of them singletons. Findings of the study overall: In vitro work confirmed that three CMV-associated chains recognize CMV antigens.

The TCR was taken from a woman between 40 and 55 years old in good health and CMV-seropositive. The material sequenced was PBMCs.

The CDR3 coding sequence is TGTGCCAGCAGCGGGGACAGGATCTACGAGCAGTACTTC. Its protein is CASSGDRIYEQYF. V gene TRBV9 combines with J gene TRBJ2-7; 8 bases are shared with TRBD1. Per germline, CDR1 SGDLS and CDR2 YYNGEE. The V gene end was trimmed by 3 bases and the J gene end by 3 bases; junction bases not matched to a gene: 2. The CDR3 is 13 amino acids.